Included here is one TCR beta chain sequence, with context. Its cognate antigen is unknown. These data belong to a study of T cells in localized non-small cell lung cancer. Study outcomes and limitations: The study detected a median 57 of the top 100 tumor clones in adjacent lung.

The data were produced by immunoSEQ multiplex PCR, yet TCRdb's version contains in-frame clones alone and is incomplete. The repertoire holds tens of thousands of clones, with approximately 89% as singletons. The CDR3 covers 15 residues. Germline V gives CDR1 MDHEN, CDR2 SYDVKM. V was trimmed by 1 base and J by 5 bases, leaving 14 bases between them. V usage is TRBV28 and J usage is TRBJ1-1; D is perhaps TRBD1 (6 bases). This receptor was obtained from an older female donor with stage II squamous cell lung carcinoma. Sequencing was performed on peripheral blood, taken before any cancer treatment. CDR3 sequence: CASSLFRGAGTEAFF. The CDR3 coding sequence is TGTGCCAGCAGTTTATTCAGGGGCGCGGGAACTGAAGCTTTCTTT.